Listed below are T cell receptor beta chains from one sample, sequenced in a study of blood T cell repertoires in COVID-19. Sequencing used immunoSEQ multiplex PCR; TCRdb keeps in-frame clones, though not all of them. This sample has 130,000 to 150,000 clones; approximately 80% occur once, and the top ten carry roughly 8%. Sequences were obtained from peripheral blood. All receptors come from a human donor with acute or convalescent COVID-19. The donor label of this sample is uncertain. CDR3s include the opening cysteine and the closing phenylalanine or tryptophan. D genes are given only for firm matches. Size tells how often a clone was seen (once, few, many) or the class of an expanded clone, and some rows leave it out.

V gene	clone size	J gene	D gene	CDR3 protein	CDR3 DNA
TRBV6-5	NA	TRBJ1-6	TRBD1	CASSYSGQVYNSPLHF	TGTGCCAGCAGTTACTCGGGACAGGTTTATAATTCACCCCTCCACTTT
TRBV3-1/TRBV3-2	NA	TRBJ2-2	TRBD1	CASSRTRTGPPGELFF	TGTGCCAGCAGTCGTACGCGGACAGGGCCCCCCGGGGAGCTGTTTTTT
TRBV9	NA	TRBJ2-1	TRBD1	CASSVSGGPYNEQFF	TGTGCCAGCAGCGTCTCAGGGGGACCTTACAATGAGCAGTTCTTC
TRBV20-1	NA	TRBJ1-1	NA	CSAVDRTRAFF	TGCAGTGCCGTCGACAGGACAAGGGCTTTCTTT
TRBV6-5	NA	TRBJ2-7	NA	CASSYGAIYEQYF	TGTGCCAGCAGTTACGGGGCTATCTACGAGCAGTACTTC
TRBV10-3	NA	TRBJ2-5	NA	CAISEKGGGETQYF	TGTGCCATCAGTGAGAAAGGCGGGGGCGAGACCCAGTACTTC
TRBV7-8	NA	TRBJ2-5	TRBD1	CASSLMGQGARKTQYF	TGTGCCAGCAGCTTGATGGGACAGGGGGCAAGGAAGACCCAGTACTTC
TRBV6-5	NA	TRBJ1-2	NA	CASSYRWDTYGYTF	TGTGCCAGCAGTTACCGGTGGGACACATATGGCTACACCTTC
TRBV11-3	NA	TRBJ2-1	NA	CASSLARGRGEQFF	TGTGCCAGCAGCTTAGCGCGGGGGCGTGGTGAGCAGTTCTTC
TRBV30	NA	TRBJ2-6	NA	CAWRQGSSGANVLTF	TGTGCCTGGAGACAGGGATCTTCTGGGGCCAACGTCCTGACTTTC
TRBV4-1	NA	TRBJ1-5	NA	CASSQEWATNQPQHF	TGCGCCAGCAGCCAAGAATGGGCTACTAATCAGCCCCAGCATTTT
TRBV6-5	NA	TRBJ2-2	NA	CASSYLLSTGELFF	TGTGCCAGCAGTTACTTACTGTCCACCGGGGAGCTGTTTTTT
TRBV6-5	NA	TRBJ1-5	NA	CASSYTGKTQPQHF	TGTGCCAGCAGTTATACAGGGAAGACACAGCCCCAGCATTTT
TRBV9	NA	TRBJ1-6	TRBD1	CASSVAGGNNSPLHF	TGTGCCAGCAGCGTGGCAGGGGGTAATAATTCACCCCTCCACTTT
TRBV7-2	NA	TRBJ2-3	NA	CASSLRPQGTSTDTQYF	TGTGCCAGCAGCTTAAGGCCACAGGGTACTAGCACAGATACGCAGTATTTT
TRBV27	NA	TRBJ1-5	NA	CASSKTGLGQPQHF	TGTGCCAGCAGTAAAACAGGGTTGGGTCAGCCCCAGCATTTT
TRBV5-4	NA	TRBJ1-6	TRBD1	CASSIGTGTYNSPLHF	TGTGCCAGCAGCATCGGGACAGGGACCTATAATTCACCCCTCCACTTT
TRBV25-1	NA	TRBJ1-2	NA	CASSDPHNTGANYGYTF	TGTGCCAGCAGTGACCCTCATAACACAGGAGCAAACTATGGCTACACCTTC
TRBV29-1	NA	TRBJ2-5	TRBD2	CSVEGLAGGYPQETQYF	TGCAGCGTCGAAGGACTAGCGGGGGGCTACCCCCAAGAGACCCAGTACTTC
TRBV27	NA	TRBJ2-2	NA	CASSPGQNTGELFF	TGTGCCAGCTCTCCCGGACAGAACACCGGGGAGCTGTTTTTT
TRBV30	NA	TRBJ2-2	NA	CAWSVLSTGELFF	TGTGCCTGGAGTGTTCTCAGCACCGGGGAGCTGTTTTTT
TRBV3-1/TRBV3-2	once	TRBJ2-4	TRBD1	CASSQGAPGQGNIQYF	TGTGCCAGCAGCCAAGGGGCGCCCGGACAGGGGAACATTCAGTACTTC
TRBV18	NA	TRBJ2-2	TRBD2	CASSPSGGGTGELFF	TGTGCCAGCTCACCAAGTGGCGGGGGCACCGGGGAGCTGTTTTTT
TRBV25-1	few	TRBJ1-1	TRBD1	CASSPSTGRSTEAFF	TGTGCCAGCAGTCCCTCGACAGGGAGAAGCACTGAAGCTTTCTTT
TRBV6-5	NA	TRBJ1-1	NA	CASNEGTEAFF	TGTGCCAGCAACGAGGGCACTGAAGCTTTCTTT
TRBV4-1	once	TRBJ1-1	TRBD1	CASSRGTVEAFF	TGCGCCAGCAGTCGAGGGACAGTTGAAGCTTTCTTT
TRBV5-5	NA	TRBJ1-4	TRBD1	CASSFFDRATNEKLFF	TGTGCCAGCAGCTTCTTTGACAGGGCAACTAATGAAAAACTGTTTTTT
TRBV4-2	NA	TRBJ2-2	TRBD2	CASSHPGTSAVEELFF	TGTGCCAGCAGCCATCCCGGGACTAGCGCTGTAGAGGAGCTGTTTTTT
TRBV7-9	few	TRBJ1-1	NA	CASLWPGHSNTEAFF	TGTGCCAGCCTTTGGCCGGGACACTCGAACACTGAAGCTTTCTTT
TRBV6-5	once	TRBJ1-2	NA	CASRASVQIYTF	TGTGCCAGCAGAGCCTCGGTACAGATCTACACCTTC
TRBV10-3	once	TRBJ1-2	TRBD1	CATKESTGGSSGYTF	TGTGCCACCAAAGAATCAACAGGGGGCTCCTCTGGCTACACCTTC
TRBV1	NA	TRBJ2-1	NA	CTSSRRTRWETSGGHSYNEQFF	TGCACCAGCAGCCGAAGAACCCGATGGGAGACTAGCGGGGGGCACTCCTACAATGAGCAGTTCTTC
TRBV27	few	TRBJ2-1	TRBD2	CASNPGGGPYNEQFF	TGTGCCTCCAACCCTGGCGGGGGACCTTACAATGAGCAGTTCTTC
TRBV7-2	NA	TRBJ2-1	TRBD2	CASSLGPGGGAKEQFF	TGTGCCAGCAGCTTAGGCCCTGGCGGGGGGGCGAAAGAGCAGTTCTTC
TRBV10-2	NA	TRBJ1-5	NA	CASRERAGEGQPQHF	TGCGCCAGCAGGGAGAGGGCAGGGGAGGGTCAGCCCCAGCATTTT
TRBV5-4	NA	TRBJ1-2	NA	CASSLGLGGNYGYTF	TGTGCCAGCAGCTTGGGTCTGGGGGGTAACTATGGCTACACCTTC
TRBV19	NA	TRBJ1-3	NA	CASSIPRSPGNTIYF	TGTGCCAGTAGTATTCCCCGGAGTCCTGGAAACACCATATATTTT
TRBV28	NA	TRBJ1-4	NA	CASSLRGGATNEKLFF	TGTGCCAGCAGTTTGCGGGGGGGAGCAACTAATGAAAAACTGTTTTTT
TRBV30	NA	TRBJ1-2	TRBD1	CAWSPEGGDYGYTF	TGTGCCTGGAGTCCCGAAGGGGGCGACTATGGCTACACCTTC
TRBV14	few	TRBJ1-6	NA	CASSQGDTSNSPLHF	TGTGCCAGCAGCCAGGGAGACACGAGTAATTCACCCCTCCACTTT
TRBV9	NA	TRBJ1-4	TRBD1	CASSVEDRGNEKLFF	TGTGCCAGCAGCGTAGAAGACAGGGGAAATGAAAAACTGTTTTTT
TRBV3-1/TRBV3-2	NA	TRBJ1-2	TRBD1	CASSQDPTRGLRSGYTF	TGTGCCAGCAGCCAAGACCCGACGAGGGGGCTCCGTAGTGGCTACACCTTC
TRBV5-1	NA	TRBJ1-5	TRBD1	CASSFGTGSQPQHF	TGCGCCAGCAGCTTCGGGACAGGGAGTCAGCCCCAGCATTTT
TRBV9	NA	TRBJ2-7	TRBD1	CASSVAPGGYEQYF	TGTGCCAGCAGCGTAGCTCCAGGGGGCTACGAGCAGTACTTC
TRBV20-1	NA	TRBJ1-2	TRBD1	CSASRQGVPYGYTF	TGCAGTGCTAGTCGGCAGGGGGTTCCCTATGGCTACACCTTC
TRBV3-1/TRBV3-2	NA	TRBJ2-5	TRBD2	CASSRPPHGAGGMEETQYF	TGTGCCAGCAGCCGACCTCCCCATGGGGCGGGGGGCATGGAAGAGACCCAGTACTTC
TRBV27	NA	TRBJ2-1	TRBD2	CASSLRGLAGSYNEQFF	TGTGCCAGCAGTTTGAGGGGACTAGCGGGCTCCTACAATGAGCAGTTCTTC
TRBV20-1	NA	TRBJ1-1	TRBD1	CSAPYRGKAFF	TGCAGTGCTCCATACAGGGGGAAAGCTTTCTTT
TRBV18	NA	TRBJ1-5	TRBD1	CASSPRQGGQPQHF	TGTGCCAGCTCACCAAGACAGGGTGGGCAGCCCCAGCATTTT
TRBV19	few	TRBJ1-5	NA	CASTMGDSRLTQHF	TGTGCCAGTACCATGGGGGACTCCCGGTTGACCCAGCATTTT
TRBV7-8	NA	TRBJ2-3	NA	CASSRLNRASTDTQYF	TGTGCCAGCAGCCGCTTGAACAGGGCTAGCACAGATACGCAGTATTTT
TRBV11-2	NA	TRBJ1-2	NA	CASSLDSLLQGPGGYTF	TGTGCCAGCAGCTTAGATTCATTGCTCCAGGGGCCAGGAGGCTACACCTTC
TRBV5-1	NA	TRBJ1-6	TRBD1	CASSLETGGSPLHF	TGCGCCAGCAGCTTGGAAACAGGGGGTTCACCCCTCCACTTT
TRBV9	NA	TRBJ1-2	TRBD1	CASSVGSRGIYGYTF	TGTGCCAGCAGCGTAGGGAGCAGGGGGATCTATGGCTACACCTTC
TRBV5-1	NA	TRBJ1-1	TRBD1	CASRRMTGAKNTEAFF	TGCGCCAGCAGACGTATGACAGGGGCGAAGAACACTGAAGCTTTCTTT
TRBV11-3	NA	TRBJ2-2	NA	CASSLERAGTGELFF	TGTGCCAGCAGCTTAGAAAGGGCGGGGACCGGGGAGCTGTTTTTT
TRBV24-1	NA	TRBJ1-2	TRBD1	CATSEGQFYGYTF	TGTGCCACCAGTGAGGGACAGTTCTATGGCTACACCTTC
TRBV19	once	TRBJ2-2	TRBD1	CASSILGQGATGELFF	TGTGCCAGTAGTATATTGGGACAGGGGGCAACCGGGGAGCTGTTTTTT
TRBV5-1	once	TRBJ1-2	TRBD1	CASRQGNNYGYTF	TGCGCCTCCCGACAGGGAAATAACTATGGCTACACCTTC